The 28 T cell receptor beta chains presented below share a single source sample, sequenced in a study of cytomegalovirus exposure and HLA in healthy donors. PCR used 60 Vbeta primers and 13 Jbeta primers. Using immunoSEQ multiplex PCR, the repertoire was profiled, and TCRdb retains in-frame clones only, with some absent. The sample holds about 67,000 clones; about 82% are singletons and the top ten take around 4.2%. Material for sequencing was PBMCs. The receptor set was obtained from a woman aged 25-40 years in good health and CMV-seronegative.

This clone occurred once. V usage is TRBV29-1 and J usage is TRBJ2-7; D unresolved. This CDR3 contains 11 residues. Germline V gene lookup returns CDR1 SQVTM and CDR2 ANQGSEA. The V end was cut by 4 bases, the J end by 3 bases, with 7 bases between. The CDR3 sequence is CSVGPNYEQYF. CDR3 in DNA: TGCAGCGTTGGCCCTAACTACGAGCAGTACTTC.

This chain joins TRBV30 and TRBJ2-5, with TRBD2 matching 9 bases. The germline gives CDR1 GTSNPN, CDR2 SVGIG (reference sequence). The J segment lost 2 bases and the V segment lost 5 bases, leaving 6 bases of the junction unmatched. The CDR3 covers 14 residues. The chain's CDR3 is CAWVAGVAQETQYF. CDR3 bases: TGTGCCTGGGTAGCGGGAGTAGCTCAAGAGACCCAGTACTTC.

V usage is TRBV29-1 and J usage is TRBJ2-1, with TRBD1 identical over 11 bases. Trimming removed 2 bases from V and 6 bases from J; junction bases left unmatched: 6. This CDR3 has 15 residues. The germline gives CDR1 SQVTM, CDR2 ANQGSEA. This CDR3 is CSVERGQGAINEQFF. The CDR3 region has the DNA TGCAGCGTTGAACGTGGACAGGGGGCTATCAATGAGCAGTTCTTC.

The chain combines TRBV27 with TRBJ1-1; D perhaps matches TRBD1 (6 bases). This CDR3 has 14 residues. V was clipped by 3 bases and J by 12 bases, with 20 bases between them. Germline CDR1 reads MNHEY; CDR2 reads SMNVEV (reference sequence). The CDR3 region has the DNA TGTGCCAGCAGTTTTCCTGAACAGGGAGGGAGGACTTTCTTT. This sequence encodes CASSFPEQGGRTFF.

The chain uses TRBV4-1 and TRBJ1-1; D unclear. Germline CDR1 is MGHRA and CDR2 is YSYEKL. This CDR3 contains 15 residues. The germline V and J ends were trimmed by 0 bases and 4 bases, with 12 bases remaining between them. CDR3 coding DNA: TGCGCCAGCAGCCAAGATGGCGTCAGGTCCACTGAAGCTTTCTTT. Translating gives CASSQDGVRSTEAFF.

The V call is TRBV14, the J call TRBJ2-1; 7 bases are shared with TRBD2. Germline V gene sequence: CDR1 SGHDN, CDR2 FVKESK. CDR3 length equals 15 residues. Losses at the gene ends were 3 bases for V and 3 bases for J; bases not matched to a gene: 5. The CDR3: CASSHGGDYYNEQFF. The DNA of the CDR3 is TGTGCCAGCAGCCACGGAGGGGACTACTACAATGAGCAGTTCTTC.

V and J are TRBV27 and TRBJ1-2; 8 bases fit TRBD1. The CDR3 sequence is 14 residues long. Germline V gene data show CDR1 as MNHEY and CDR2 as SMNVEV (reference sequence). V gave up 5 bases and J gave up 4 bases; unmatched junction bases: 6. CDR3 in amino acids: CASSGQGGVYGYTF. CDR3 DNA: TGTGCCAGCAGTGGACAGGGAGGAGTCTATGGCTACACCTTC.

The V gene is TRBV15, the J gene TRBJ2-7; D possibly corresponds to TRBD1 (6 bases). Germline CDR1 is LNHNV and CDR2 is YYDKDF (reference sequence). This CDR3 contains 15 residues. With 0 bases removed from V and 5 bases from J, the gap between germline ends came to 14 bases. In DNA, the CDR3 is TGTGCCACCAGCAGAGATTTAAACAGGGCCAACGAGCAGTACTTC. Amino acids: CATSRDLNRANEQYF.

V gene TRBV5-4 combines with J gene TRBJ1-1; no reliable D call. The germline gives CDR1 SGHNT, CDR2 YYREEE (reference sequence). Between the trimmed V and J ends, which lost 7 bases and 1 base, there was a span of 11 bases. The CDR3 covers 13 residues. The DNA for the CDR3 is TGTGCCAGCCATTTGACAACGAACACTGAAGCTTTCTTT. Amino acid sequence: CASHLTTNTEAFF.

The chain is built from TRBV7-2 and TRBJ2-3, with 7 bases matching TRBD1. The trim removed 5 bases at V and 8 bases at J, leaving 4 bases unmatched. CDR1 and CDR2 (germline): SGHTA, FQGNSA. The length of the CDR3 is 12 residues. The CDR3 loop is CASSPNRGTQYF. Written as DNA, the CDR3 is TGTGCCAGCAGCCCCAACAGGGGTACGCAGTATTTT.

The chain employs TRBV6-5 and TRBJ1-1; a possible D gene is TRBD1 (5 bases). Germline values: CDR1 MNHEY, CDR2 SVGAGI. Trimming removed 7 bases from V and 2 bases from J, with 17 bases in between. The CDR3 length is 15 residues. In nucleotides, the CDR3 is TGTGCCAGCACAATCAGGGCCTCAACAAACACTGAAGCTTTCTTT. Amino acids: CASTIRASTNTEAFF.

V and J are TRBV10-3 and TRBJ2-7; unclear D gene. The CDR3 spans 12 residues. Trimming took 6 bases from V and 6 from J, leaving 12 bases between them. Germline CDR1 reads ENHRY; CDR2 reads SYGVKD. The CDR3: CAISGGGGEQYF. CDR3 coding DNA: TGTGCCATCAGCGGCGGCGGCGGCGAGCAGTACTTC.

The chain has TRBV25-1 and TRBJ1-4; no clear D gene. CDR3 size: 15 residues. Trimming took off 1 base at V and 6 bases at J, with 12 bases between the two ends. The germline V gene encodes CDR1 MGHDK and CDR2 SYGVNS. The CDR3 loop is CASSELEVNYEKLFF. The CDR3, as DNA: TGTGCCAGCAGTGAATTGGAGGTAAACTATGAAAAACTGTTTTTT.

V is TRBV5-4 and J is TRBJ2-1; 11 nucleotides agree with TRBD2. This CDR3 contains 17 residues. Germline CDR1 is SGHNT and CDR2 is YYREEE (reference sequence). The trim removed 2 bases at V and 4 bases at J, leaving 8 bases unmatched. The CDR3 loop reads CASSLEPGLAEYNEQFF. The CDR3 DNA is TGTGCCAGCAGCTTAGAACCGGGACTAGCGGAATACAATGAGCAGTTCTTC.

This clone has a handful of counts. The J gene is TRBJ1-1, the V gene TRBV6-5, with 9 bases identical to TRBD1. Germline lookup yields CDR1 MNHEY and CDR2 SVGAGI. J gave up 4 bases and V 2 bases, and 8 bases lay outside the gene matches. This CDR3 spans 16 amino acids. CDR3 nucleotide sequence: TGTGCCAGCAGTTACACCGGACAGGGGAGGGGCACTGAAGCTTTCTTT. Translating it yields CASSYTGQGRGTEAFF.

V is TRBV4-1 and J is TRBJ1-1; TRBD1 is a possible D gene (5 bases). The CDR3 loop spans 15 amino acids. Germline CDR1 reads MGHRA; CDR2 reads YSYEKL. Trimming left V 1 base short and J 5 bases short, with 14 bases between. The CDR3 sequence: CASSQGGLGGTEAFF. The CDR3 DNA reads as TGCGCCAGCAGCCAAGGGGGATTGGGGGGGACTGAAGCTTTCTTT.

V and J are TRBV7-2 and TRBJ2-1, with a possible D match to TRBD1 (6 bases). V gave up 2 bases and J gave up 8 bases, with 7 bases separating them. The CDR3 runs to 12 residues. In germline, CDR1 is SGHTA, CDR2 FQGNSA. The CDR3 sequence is CASSLQGYEQFF. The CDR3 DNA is TGTGCCAGCAGCTTACAGGGGTATGAGCAGTTCTTC.

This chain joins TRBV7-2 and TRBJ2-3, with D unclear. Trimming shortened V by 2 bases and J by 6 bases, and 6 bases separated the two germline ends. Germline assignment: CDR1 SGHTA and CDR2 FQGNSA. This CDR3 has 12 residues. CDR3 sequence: CASSLIGDTQYF. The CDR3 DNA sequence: TGTGCCAGCAGCTTAATCGGGGATACGCAGTATTTT. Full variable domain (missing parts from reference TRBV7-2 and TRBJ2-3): GAGVSQSPSNKVTEKGKDVELRCDPISGHTALYWYRQSLGQGLEFLIYFQGNSAPDKSGLPSDRFSAERTGGSVSTLTIQRTQQEDSAVYLCASSLIGDTQYFGPGTRLTVL.

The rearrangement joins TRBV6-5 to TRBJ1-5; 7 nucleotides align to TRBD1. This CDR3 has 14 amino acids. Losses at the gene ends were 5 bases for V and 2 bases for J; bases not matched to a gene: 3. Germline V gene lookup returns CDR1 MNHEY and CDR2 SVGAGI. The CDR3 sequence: CASSPGGGNQPQHF. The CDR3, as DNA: TGTGCCAGCAGTCCAGGGGGAGGCAATCAGCCCCAGCATTTT.

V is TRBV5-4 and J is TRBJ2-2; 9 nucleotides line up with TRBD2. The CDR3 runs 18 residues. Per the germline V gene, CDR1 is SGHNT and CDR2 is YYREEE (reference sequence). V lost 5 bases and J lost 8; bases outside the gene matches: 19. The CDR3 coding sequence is TGTGCCAGCAGTTACCCCCGGGGTAGCGGGGGACCAGAAGGGGAGCTGTTTTTT. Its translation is CASSYPRGSGGPEGELFF.

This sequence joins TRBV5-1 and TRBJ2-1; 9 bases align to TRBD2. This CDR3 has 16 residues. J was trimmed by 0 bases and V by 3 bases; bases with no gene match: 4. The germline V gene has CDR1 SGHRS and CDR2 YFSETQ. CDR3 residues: CASSSTSGYSYNEQFF. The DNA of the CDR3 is TGCGCCAGCAGCTCGACTAGCGGCTACTCCTACAATGAGCAGTTCTTC.

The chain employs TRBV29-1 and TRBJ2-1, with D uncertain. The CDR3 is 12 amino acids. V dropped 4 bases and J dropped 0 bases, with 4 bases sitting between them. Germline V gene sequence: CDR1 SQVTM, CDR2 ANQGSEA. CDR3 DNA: TGCAGCGTTGTCGGCTCCTACAATGAGCAGTTCTTC. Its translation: CSVVGSYNEQFF.

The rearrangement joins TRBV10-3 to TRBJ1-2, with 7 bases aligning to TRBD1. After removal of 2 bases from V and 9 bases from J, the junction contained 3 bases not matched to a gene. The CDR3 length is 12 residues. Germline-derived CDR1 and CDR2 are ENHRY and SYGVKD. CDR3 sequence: CAISETGVSYTF. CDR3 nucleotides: TGTGCCATCAGTGAGACAGGGGTTAGCTACACCTTC.

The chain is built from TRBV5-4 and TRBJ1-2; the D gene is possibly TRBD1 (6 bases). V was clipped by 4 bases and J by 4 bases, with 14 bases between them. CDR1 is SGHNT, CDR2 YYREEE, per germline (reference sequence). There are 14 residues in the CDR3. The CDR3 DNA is TGTGCCAGCAGCCCTGGGGGCGGAGTCTATGGCTACACCTTC. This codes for CASSPGGGVYGYTF.

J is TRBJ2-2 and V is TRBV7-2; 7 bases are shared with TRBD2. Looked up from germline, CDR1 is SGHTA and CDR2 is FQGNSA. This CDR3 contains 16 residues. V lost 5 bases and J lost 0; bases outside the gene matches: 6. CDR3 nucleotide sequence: TGTGCCAGCAGCCTTCAGCGGGGCTCGAACACCGGGGAGCTGTTTTTT. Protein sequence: CASSLQRGSNTGELFF.

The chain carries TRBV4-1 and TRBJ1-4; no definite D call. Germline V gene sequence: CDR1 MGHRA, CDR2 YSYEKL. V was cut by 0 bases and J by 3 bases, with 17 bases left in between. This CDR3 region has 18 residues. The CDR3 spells CASSQDLAGTPANEKLFF. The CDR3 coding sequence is TGCGCCAGCAGCCAAGATCTGGCAGGCACTCCAGCTAATGAAAAACTGTTTTTT.

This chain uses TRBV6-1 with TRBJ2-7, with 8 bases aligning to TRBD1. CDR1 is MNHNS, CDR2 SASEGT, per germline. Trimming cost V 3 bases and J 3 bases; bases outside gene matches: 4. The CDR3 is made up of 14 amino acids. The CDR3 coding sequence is TGTGCCAGCAGTGACCCCGGGACAGGCTACGAGCAGTACTTC. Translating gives CASSDPGTGYEQYF.

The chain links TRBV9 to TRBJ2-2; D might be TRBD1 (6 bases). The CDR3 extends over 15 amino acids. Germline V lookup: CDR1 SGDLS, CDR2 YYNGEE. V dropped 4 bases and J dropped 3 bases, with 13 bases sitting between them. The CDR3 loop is CASSRDRTHTGELFF. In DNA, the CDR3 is TGTGCCAGCAGCAGAGACAGGACCCACACCGGGGAGCTGTTTTTT.